This TCR beta chain was profiled in a study of cytomegalovirus exposure and HLA in healthy donors. On the study more broadly: Early released data had about 85 million unique TCRs, all coming from HLA-typed donors. Study conclusions and caveats: Many donors carried some public TCRs, although rarity characterized most TCR sequences. One variant, a missense change in DCLRE1C, was linked in a later analysis to TCR beta V- and J-gene trimming.

Comments on this clone: The antigen is unknown.

The CDR3 length is 19 residues. The V gene end was trimmed by 0 bases and the J gene end by 3 bases; junction bases not matched to a gene: 14. The germline gives CDR1 MGHRA, CDR2 YSYEKL. 60 Vbeta and 13 Jbeta primers were used in PCR. Libraries were prepared by immunoSEQ multiplex PCR; TCRdb keeps only in-frame clonotypes and omits some of them. The table shows fewer than 250,000 clones, with 79% occurring only once. This TCR came from a woman under 30 in good health and CMV-seronegative. What was sequenced was PBMCs. The chain combines TRBV4-1 with TRBJ2-1; 7 bases are a match to TRBD2. CDR3 nucleotide sequence: TGCGCCAGCAGCCAAGACTCATTTATCGGGACTACTTACTACAATGAGCAGTTCTTC. Translating it yields CASSQDSFIGTTYYNEQFF.